This T cell receptor beta chain was retrieved from a study of blood T cells in healthy people across ages. V was pared by 4 bases and J by 1 base, with 9 bases of the junction left unmatched. The CDR3 totals 17 residues. Germline lookup yields CDR1 LGHDT and CDR2 YNNKEL (reference sequence). Through a sample-barcoded 5' primer and a J-beta primer mix, a second PCR was run for roughly 7 to 11 cycles. All cDNA molecules were each tagged by a template-switch adaptor with 12 random nucleotides. TCRdb reprocessed the 5' RACE reads with MiXCR, giving one entry per CDR3 protein. The sample lists over 700,000 distinct CDR3 sequences, around 25% occurring once. General observations from the study: TCR beta diversity tracked closely with naive T cell percentage.

Comment on this clonotype: What it binds is unknown.

This sample also appeared in a second study, on T cells of mothers and their children. From that second work: Donation involved a few healthy Caucasian mothers and the six children that they had.

What was sequenced was blood. The clonotype originates from a boy aged 10-17 years in good health. V is TRBV3-1 and J is TRBJ2-3; 9 nucleotides match TRBD1. The CDR3 bases are TGTGCCAGCAGCCTGGGGACAGGGAAAGTCCGCACAGATACGCAGTATTTT. Protein product: CASSLGTGKVRTDTQYF.